The 9 T cell receptor beta chains given below trace back to one sample, sequenced in a study of regulatory T cells in long-lasting Graves disease. Time point denoted: newly diagnosed GD, antithyroid drugs for less than 3 months. Preparation of the TCR library used RNA extracted from PBMCs. CDR3-region Arm-PCR and iRepertoire HTBI primers produced the TCR beta libraries. In TCRdb, the multiplex PCR reads were re-called with MiXCR into one record per CDR3 protein. The sample includes around 480,000 distinct CDR3 sequences, around 16% of them seen just once. These data were also reused for a study on T cells in Graves' hyperthyroidism and ophthalmopathy.

This material consisted of peripheral blood mononuclear cells (PBMCs), taken at new diagnosis, from a patient treated with antithyroid drugs. All receptors derive from a woman aged 35-65 years with Graves disease.

In its sample, this clonotype was seen once. This chain joins TRBV9 and TRBJ2-7; D not certain. Germline V gene data show CDR1 as SGDLS and CDR2 as YYNGEE. V lost 0 bases and J 2 bases, leaving 9 bases between the germline ends. The CDR3 length is 14 residues. CDR3 amino acids: CASSVDLNTYEQYF. In DNA form, the CDR3 reads TGTGCCAGCAGCGTAGACCTGAACACCTACGAGCAGTACTTC.

This clonotype has at least ten counts. J is TRBJ2-7 and V is TRBV2, with 12 bases matching TRBD1. This CDR3 is built from 15 residues. In germline, CDR1 is SNHLY, CDR2 FYNNEI. V dropped 2 bases and J dropped 5; count of bases not matched to a gene: 4. The CDR3, as DNA: TGTGCCAGCAGTGAACCCGGGACAGGGGGCAACGAGCAGTACTTC. This gives the protein CASSEPGTGGNEQYF. Filled out from reference TRBV2 and TRBJ2-7, the complete variable domain reads EPEVTQTPSHQVTQMGQEVILRCVPISNHLYFYWYRQILGQKVEFLVSFYNNEISEKSEIFDDQFSVERPDGSNFTLKIRSTKLEDSAMYFCASSEPGTGGNEQYFGPGTRLTVT.

This clonotype appeared many times. V is TRBV7-9 and J is TRBJ1-5; D not resolved. The CDR3 is made up of 13 amino acids. The germline V gene encodes CDR1 SEHNR and CDR2 FQNEAQ (reference sequence). Trimming shortened V by 4 bases and J by 5 bases, and 9 bases separated the two germline ends. The CDR3 region is CASSSQEDQPQHF. The CDR3 nucleotides are TGTGCCAGCAGCTCACAAGAGGATCAGCCCCAGCATTTT. The full variable domain, its missing parts supplied by reference TRBV7-9 and TRBJ1-5, is DTGVSQNPRHKITKRGQNVTFRCDPISEHNRLYWYRQTLGQGPEFLTYFQNEAQLEKSRLLSDRFSAERPKGSFSTLEIQRTEQGDSAMYLCASSSQEDQPQHFGDGTRLSIL.

This clonotype has at least ten counts. Germline and junction disagree at one end, which may indicate a read error. The rearrangement uses TRBV10-2 and TRBJ2-7, with 10 bases aligning to TRBD2. The length of the CDR3 is 13 residues. The germline V gene encodes CDR1 WSHSY and CDR2 SAAADI. This chain's CDR3 is CASLAGGSYEQYF. CDR3 DNA: TGTGCCAGCTTAGCGGGGGGTTCCTACGAGCAGTACTTC.

This clonotype was seen ten or more times. The V and J genes are TRBV15 and TRBJ1-1; D gene unclear. Trimming shortened V by 8 bases and J by 0 bases, and 7 bases separated the two germline ends. The CDR3 runs to 12 residues. Germline V gene data show CDR1 as LNHNV and CDR2 as YYDKDF (reference sequence). In DNA form, the CDR3 reads TGTGCCACCGCGAGGATGAACACTGAAGCTTTCTTT. Protein product: CATARMNTEAFF. Using reference TRBV15 and TRBJ1-1 for the parts outside the CDR3, the full variable domain is DAMVIQNPRYQVTQFGKPVTLSCSQTLNHNVMYWYQQKSSQAPKLLFHYYDKDFNNEADTPDNFQSRRPNTSFCFLDIRSPGLGDTAMYLCATARMNTEAFFGQGTRLTVV.

Ten or more counts support this clonotype. V is TRBV29-1 and J is TRBJ2-3, with TRBD2 matching over 7 bases. The V gene's germline CDR1 is SQVTM and CDR2 ANQGSEA. This CDR3 region has 14 residues. The V and J ends lost 3 bases and 3 bases, in that order; junction bases with no gene match: 6. The CDR3 spells CSVEAGVLTDTQYF. In nucleotides, the CDR3 is TGCAGCGTTGAGGCGGGGGTTTTAACAGATACGCAGTATTTT.

This clonotype was detected many times. One junction end does not reproduce the germline sequence, and a read error may be involved. The chain carries TRBV2 and TRBJ2-7, with D tentatively TRBD1 (5 bases). The CDR3 consists of 14 residues. Germline CDR1 SNHLY, CDR2 FYNNEI. CDR3 region: CASSEGPRVRSSRF. As DNA, the CDR3 is TGTGCCAGCAGTGAAGGACCCAGGGTCAGGTCCTCCCGCTTC.

This clonotype came up many times. The genes are TRBV10-1 and TRBJ1-5, with D perhaps TRBD1 (5 bases). The CDR3 runs 17 residues. V dropped 8 bases and J dropped 0 bases, with 20 bases sitting between them. In germline, CDR1 is WNHNN, CDR2 SYGVQD (reference sequence). CDR3 bases: TGCGCCAGCCCTTGTCGCAGGGCCTTCTCTAGCAATCAGCCCCAGCATTTT. Encoded protein: CASPCRRAFSSNQPQHF.

This clonotype was recorded only once. Being one base from a much bigger clone, this may be a read error. The chain links TRBV20-1 to TRBJ2-1; TRBD2 agrees at 8 bases. The germline V gene encodes CDR1 DFQATT and CDR2 SNEGSKA (reference sequence). This CDR3 contains 15 residues. V lost 0 bases and J lost 13; bases outside the gene matches: 14. CDR3 sequence: CSARDFSSGGETQFF. CDR3 nucleotide sequence: TGCAGTGCTAGAGATTTTAGTTCGGGGGGGGAGACCCAGTTCTTC.